This TCR beta chain was captured by sequencing in a study of Graves' ophthalmopathy and Graves' hyperthyroidism. Amplification targeted the TCR beta CDR3 regions, with RNA transcripts as the source material. HTBI-primed RT-PCR formed the first round, and a multiplex PCR formed the second. TCRdb used MiXCR to reprocess the multiplex PCR reads, holding one entry per CDR3 protein. Of 300,000 to 350,000 distinct CDR3 sequences in the sample, 17% are singletons; the top ten hold roughly 12%. This CDR3 contains 15 residues. Germline lookup yields CDR1 MNHEY and CDR2 SVGAGI. The ends were cut back, 0 bases at V and 1 base at J, with 9 bases in the middle. This clonotype was detected many times.

Sequences were obtained from peripheral blood. The rearrangement uses TRBV6-5 and TRBJ2-5, with D unresolved. This TCR derives from an adult man with Graves' ophthalmopathy. This CDR3 is CASSYSLRVQETQYF. The DNA for the CDR3 is TGTGCCAGCAGTTACTCGCTAAGGGTCCAAGAGACCCAGTACTTC.